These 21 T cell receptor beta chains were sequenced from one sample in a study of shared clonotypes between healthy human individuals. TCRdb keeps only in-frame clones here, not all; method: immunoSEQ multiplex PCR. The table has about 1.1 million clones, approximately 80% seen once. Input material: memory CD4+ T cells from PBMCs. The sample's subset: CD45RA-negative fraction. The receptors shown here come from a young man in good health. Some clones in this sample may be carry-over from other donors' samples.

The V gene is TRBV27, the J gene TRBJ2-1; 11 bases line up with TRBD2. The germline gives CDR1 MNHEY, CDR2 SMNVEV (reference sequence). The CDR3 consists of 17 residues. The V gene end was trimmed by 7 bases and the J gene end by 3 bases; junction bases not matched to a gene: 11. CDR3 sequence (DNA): TGTGCCAGCACCGGAAAAGTACTAGCGGGAGACTACAATGAGCAGTTCTTC. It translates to CASTGKVLAGDYNEQFF.

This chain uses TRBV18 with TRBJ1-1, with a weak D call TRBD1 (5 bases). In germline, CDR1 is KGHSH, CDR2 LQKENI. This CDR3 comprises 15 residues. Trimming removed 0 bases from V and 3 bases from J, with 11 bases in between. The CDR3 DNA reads TGTGCCAGCTCACCACCGTCAGGGAGGGACACTGAAGCTTTCTTT. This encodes CASSPPSGRDTEAFF.

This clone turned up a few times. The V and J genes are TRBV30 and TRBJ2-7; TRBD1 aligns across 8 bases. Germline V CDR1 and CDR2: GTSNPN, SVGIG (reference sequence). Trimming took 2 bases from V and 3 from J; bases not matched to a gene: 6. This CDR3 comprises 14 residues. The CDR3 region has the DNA TGTGCCTGGAGTATGCGCGGACAGGGCTACGAGCAGTACTTC. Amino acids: CAWSMRGQGYEQYF.

In DNA, the CDR3 is TGTGCCAGCTCACCATCCGGGTTAGACCAGCCCCAGCATTTT. Its translation is CASSPSGLDQPQHF. The chain is built from TRBV18 and TRBJ1-5; D gene uncertain. Germline-derived CDR1 and CDR2 are KGHSH and LQKENI. The CDR3 is 14 residues long. Trimming shortened V by 2 bases and J by 7 bases, and 12 bases separated the two germline ends.

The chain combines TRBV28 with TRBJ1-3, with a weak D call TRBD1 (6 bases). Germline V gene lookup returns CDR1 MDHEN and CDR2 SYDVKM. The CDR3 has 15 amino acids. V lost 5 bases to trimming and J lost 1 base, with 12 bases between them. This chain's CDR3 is CASSPPQGSGNTIYF. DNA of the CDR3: TGTGCCAGCAGTCCGCCGCAGGGGTCTGGAAACACCATATATTTT.

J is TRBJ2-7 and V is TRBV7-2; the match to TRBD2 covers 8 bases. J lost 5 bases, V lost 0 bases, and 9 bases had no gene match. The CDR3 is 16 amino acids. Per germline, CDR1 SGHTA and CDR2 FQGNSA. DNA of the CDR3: TGTGCCAGCAGCTTAGCGGGGAGCGGGAGACCAGACGAGCAGTACTTC. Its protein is CASSLAGSGRPDEQYF.

CDR3 sequence (DNA): TGTGCCAGCAGAGGGACAGGGGACGCCGGGGAGCTGTTTTTT. This encodes CASRGTGDAGELFF. V and J are TRBV9 and TRBJ2-2; TRBD1 matches 10 bases. From germline, CDR1 is SGDLS and CDR2 YYNGEE. The CDR3 runs to 14 residues. V shed 5 bases, J shed 6 bases, and the junction held 4 bases outside the gene matches.

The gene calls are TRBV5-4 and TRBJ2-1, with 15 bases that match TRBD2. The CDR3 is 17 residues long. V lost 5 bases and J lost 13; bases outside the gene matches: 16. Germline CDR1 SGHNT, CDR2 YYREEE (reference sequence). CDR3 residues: CASRTWGTSGRIWGQFF. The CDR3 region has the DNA TGTGCCAGCAGGACCTGGGGGACTAGCGGGAGGATCTGGGGACAGTTCTTC.

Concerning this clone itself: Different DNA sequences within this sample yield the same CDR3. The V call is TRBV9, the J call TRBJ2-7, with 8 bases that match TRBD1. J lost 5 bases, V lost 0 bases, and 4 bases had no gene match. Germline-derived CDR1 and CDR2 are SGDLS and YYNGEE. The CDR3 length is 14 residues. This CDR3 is CASSVDPGGDEQYF. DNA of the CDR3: TGTGCCAGCAGCGTAGACCCAGGGGGCGACGAGCAGTACTTC.

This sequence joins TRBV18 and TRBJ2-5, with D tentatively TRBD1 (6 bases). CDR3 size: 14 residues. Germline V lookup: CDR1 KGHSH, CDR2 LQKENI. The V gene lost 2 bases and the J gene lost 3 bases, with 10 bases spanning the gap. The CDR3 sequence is CASSPVQGKETQYF. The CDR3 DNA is TGTGCCAGCTCACCAGTACAGGGCAAAGAGACCCAGTACTTC.

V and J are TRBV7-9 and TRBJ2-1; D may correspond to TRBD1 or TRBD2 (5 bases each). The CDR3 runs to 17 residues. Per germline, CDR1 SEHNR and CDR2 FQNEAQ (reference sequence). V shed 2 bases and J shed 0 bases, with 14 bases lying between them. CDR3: CASSLWAGTSSYNEQFF. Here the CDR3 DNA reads TGTGCCAGCAGCTTATGGGCCGGGACGAGCTCCTACAATGAGCAGTTCTTC.

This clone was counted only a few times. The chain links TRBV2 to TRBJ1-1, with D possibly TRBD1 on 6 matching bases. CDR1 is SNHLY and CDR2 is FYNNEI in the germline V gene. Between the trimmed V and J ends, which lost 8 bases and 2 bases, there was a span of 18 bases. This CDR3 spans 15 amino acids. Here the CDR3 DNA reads TGTGCCAGCTCAGGTGGCAGGGGCTCAAACACTGAAGCTTTCTTT. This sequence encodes CASSGGRGSNTEAFF.

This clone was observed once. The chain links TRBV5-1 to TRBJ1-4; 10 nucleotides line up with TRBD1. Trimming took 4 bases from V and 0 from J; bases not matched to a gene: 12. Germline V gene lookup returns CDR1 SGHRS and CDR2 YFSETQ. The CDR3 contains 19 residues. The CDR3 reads CASSDQPGTGAATNEKLFF. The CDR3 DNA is TGCGCCAGCAGCGATCAACCCGGGACAGGGGCCGCAACTAATGAAAAACTGTTTTTT.

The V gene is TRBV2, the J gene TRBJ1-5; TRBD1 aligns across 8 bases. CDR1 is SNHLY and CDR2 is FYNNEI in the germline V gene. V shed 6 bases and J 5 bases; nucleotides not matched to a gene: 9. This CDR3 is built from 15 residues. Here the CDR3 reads CASSSDRGWDQPQHF. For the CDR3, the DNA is TGTGCCAGCAGCAGCGACAGGGGCTGGGATCAGCCCCAGCATTTT. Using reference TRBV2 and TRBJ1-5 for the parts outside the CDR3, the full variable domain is EPEVTQTPSHQVTQMGQEVILRCVPISNHLYFYWYRQILGQKVEFLVSFYNNEISEKSEIFDDQFSVERPDGSNFTLKIRSTKLEDSAMYFCASSSDRGWDQPQHFGDGTRLSIL.

This CDR3 reads CASSYPTGGDEQFF. The CDR3, as DNA: TGCGCCAGCTCCTACCCAACGGGAGGAGATGAGCAGTTCTTC. The V call is TRBV5-1, the J call TRBJ2-1; TRBD2 matches 7 bases. This CDR3 is built from 14 residues. Germline assignment: CDR1 SGHRS and CDR2 YFSETQ. V lost 7 bases to trimming and J lost 8 bases; unmatched junction nucleotides: 12.

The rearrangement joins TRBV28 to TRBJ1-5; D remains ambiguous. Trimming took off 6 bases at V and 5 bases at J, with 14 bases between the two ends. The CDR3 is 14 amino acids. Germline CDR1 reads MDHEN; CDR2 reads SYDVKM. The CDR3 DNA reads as TGTGCCAGCAGCCGAGAGGCGGGCGATCAGCCCCAGCATTTT. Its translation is CASSREAGDQPQHF.

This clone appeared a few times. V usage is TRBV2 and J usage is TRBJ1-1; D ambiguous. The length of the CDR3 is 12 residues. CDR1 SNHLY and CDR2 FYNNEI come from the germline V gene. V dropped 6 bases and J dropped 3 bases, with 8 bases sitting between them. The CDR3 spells CASSGVYTEAFF. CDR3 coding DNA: TGTGCCAGCAGCGGGGTGTACACTGAAGCTTTCTTT.

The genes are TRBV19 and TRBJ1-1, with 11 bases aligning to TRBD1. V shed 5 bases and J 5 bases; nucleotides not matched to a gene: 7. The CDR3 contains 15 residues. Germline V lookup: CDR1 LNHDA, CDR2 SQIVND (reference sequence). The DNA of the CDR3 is TGTGCCAGTAGTTGGGACAGGGGGGCGGTTACTGAAGCTTTCTTT. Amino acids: CASSWDRGAVTEAFF.

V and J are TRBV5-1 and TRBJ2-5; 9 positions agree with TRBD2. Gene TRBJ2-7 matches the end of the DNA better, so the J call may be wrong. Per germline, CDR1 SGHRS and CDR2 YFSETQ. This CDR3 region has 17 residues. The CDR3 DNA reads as TGCGCCAGCAGCTTCACCCTTCGCGGGAGGGCCGTATACGAGCAGTACTTC. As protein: CASSFTLRGRAVYEQYF.

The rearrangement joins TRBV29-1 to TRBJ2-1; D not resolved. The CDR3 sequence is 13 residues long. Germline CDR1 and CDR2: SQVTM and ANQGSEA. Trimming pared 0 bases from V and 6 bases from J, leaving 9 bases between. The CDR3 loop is CSVEESLLNEQFF. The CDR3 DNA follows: TGCAGCGTTGAAGAATCGCTCCTCAATGAGCAGTTCTTC.

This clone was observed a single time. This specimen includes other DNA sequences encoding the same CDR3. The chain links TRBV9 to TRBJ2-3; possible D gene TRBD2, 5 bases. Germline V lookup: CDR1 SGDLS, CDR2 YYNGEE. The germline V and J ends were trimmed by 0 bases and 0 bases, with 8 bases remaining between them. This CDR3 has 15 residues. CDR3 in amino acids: CASSVVGGSTDTQYF. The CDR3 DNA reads TGTGCCAGCAGCGTAGTCGGCGGGAGCACAGATACGCAGTATTTT.